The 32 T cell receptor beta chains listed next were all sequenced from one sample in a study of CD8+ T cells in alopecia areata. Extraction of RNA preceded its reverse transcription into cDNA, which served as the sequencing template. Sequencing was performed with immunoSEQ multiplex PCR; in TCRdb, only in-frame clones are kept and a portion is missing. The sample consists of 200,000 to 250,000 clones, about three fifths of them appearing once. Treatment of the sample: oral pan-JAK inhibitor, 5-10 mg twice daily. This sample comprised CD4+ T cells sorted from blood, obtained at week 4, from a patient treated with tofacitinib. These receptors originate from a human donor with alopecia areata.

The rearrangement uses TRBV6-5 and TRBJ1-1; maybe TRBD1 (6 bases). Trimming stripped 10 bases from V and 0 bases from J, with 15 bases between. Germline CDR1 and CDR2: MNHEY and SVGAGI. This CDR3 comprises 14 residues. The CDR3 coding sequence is TGTGCCACCCAATGGACAGTCATGAACACTGAAGCTTTCTTT. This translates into CATQWTVMNTEAFF.

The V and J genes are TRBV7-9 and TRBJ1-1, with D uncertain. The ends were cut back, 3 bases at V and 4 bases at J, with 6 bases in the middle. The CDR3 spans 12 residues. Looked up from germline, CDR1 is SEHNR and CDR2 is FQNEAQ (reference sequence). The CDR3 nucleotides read TGTGCCAGCAGCTTTCTTAGCACTGAAGCTTTCTTT. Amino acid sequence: CASSFLSTEAFF.

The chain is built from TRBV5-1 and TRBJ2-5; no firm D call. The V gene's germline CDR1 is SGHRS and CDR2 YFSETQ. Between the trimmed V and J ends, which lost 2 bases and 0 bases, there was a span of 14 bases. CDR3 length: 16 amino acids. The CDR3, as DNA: TGCGCCAGCAGCTTCTCCGCGACGGCCCACCAAGAGACCCAGTACTTC. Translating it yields CASSFSATAHQETQYF.

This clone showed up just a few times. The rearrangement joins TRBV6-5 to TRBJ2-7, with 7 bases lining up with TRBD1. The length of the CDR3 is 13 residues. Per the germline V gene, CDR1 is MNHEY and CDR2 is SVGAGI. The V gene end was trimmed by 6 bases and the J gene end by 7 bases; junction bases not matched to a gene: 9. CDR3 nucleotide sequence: TGTGCCAGCAGGAAGACAGGGCTGGGAGAGCAGTACTTC. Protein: CASRKTGLGEQYF.

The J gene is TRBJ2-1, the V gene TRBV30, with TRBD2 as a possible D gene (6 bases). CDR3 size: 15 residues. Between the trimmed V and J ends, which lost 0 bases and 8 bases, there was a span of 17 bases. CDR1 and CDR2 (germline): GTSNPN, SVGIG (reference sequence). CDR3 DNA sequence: TGTGCCTGGAGTGTACTGCGGGGCCCGAGGGATGAGCAGTTCTTC. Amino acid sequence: CAWSVLRGPRDEQFF.

The CDR3 protein is CASSFSPGGTWGGYTF. CDR3 in DNA: TGTGCCAGCAGCTTTAGTCCAGGAGGGACTTGGGGAGGCTACACCTTC. The chain links TRBV7-2 to TRBJ1-2; the D gene is possibly TRBD1 (5 bases). The CDR3 contains 16 residues. The V end lost 3 bases, the J end lost 8 bases, and 22 bases lay between the germline ends. Germline assignment: CDR1 SGHTA and CDR2 FQGNSA.

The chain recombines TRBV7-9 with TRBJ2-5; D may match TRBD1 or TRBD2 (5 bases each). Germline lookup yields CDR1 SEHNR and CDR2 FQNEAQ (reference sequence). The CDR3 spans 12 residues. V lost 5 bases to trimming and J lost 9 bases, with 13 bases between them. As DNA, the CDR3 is TGTGCCAGCAGCCACAGGCTGGGGGCCCAGTACTTC. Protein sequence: CASSHRLGAQYF. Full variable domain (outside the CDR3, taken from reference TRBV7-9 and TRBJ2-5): DTGVSQNPRHKITKRGQNVTFRCDPISEHNRLYWYRQTLGQGPEFLTYFQNEAQLEKSRLLSDRFSAERPKGSFSTLEIQRTEQGDSAMYLCASSHRLGAQYFGPGTRLLVL.

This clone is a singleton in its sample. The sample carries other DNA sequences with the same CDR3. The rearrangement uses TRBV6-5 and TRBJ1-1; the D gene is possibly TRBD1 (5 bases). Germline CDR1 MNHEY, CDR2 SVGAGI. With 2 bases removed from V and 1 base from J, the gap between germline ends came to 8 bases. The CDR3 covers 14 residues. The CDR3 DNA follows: TGTGCCAGCAGTTACCTCCAGGGGAACACTGAAGCTTTCTTT. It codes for CASSYLQGNTEAFF.

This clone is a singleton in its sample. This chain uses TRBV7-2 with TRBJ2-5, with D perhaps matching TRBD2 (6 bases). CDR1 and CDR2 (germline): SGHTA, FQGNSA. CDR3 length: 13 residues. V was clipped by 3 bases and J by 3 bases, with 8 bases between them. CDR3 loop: CASSFIAEETQYF. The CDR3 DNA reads TGTGCCAGCAGCTTCATAGCGGAAGAGACCCAGTACTTC.

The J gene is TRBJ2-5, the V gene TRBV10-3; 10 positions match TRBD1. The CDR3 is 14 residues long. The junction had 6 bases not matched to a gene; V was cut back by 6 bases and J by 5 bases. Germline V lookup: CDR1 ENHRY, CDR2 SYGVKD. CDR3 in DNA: TGTGCCATCAGGCCGGGACAGGGGACGGAGACCCAGTACTTC. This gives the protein CAIRPGQGTETQYF.

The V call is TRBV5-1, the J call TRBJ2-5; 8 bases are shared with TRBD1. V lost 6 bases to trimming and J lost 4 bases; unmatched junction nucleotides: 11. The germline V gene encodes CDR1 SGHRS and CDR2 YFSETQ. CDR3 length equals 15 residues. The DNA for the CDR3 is TGCGCCAGCACCACGGCAGGGGGCTTAGGAGAGACCCAGTACTTC. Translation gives CASTTAGGLGETQYF.

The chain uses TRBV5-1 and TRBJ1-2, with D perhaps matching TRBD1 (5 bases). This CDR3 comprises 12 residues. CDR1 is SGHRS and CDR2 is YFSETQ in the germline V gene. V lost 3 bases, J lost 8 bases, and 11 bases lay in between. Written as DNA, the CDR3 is TGCGCCAGCAGCTGGGACCAGGGAGGCTACACCTTC. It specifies CASSWDQGGYTF.

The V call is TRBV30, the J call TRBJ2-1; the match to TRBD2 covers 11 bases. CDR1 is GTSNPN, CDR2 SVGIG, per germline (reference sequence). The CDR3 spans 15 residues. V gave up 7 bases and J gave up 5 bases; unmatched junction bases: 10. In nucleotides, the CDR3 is TGTGCCTCTCCCCGAGCTAGCGGGGGGAACAATGAGCAGTTCTTC. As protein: CASPRASGGNNEQFF.

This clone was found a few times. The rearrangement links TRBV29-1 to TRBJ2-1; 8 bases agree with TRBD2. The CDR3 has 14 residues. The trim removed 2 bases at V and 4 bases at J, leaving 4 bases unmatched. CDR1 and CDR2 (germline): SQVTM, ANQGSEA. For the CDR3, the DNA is TGCAGCGTTGAATCTCGCGGGGGGTACAATGAGCAGTTCTTC. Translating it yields CSVESRGGYNEQFF.

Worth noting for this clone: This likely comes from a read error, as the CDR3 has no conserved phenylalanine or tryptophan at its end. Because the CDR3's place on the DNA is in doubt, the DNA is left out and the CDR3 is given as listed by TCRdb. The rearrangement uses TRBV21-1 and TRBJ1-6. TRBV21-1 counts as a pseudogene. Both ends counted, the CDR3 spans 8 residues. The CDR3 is CASSSMGV.

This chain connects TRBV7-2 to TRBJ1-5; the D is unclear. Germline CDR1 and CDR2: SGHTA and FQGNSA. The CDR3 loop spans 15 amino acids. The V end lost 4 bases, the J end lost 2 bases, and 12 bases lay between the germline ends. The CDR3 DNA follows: TGTGCCAGCAGCTACATGGGGAATGGCAATCAGCCCCAGCATTTT. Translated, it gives CASSYMGNGNQPQHF.

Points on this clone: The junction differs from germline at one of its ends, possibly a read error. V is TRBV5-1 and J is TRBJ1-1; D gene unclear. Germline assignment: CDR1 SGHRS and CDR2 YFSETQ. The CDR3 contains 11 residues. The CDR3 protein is CASSSDTEAFF. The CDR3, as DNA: TGCGCCAGCAGCTCAGACACGGAAGCTTTCTTT.

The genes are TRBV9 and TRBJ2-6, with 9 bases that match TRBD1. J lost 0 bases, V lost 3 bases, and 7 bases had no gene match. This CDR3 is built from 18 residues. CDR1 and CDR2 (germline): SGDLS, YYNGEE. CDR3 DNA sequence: TGTGCCAGCAGCGCCTACAGGGGGCGCAACTCTGGGGCCAACGTCCTGACTTTC. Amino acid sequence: CASSAYRGRNSGANVLTF.

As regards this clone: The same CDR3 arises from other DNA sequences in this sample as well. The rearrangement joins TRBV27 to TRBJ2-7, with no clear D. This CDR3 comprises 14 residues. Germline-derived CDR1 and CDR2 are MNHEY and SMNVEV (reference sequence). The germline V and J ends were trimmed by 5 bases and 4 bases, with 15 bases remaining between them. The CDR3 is CASSPGRRSYEQYF. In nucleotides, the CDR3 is TGTGCCAGCAGTCCCGGTCGTCGGTCGTACGAGCAGTACTTC.

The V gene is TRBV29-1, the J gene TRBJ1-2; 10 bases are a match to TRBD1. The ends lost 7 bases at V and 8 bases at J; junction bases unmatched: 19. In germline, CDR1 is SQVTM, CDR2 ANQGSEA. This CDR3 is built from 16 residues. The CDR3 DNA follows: TGCAGCGCCGAAATTATCTCCGGGACAGGGGTTAGGGGCTACACCTTC. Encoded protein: CSAEIISGTGVRGYTF.

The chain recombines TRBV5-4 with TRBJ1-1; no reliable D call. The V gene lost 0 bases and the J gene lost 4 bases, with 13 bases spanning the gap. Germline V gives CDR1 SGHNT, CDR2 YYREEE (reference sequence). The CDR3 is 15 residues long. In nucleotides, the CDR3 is TGTGCCAGCAGCTTGGGTGGCGGCGCTTCCACTGAAGCTTTCTTT. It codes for CASSLGGGASTEAFF.

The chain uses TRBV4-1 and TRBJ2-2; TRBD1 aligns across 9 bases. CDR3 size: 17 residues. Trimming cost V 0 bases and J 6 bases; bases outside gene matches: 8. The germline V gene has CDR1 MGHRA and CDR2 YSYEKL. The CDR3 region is CASSQDYSGTGPGELFF. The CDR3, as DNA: TGCGCCAGCAGCCAAGATTATTCCGGGACAGGGCCCGGGGAGCTGTTTTTT.

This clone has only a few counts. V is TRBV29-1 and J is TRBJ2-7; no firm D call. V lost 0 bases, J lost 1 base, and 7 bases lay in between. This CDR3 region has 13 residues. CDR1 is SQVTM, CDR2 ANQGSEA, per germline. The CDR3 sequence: CSVEDNRSYEQYF. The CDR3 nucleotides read TGCAGCGTTGAAGATAATCGTTCCTACGAGCAGTACTTC.

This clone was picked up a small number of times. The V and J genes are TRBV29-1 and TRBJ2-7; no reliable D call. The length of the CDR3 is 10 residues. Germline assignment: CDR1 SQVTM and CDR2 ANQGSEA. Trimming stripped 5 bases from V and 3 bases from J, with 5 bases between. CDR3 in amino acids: CSVLYYEQYF. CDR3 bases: TGCAGCGTTCTCTACTACGAGCAGTACTTC.

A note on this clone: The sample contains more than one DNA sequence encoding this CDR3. The CDR3 loop is CSATGFMNTEAFF. The CDR3 DNA reads as TGCAGCGCTACAGGGTTTATGAACACTGAAGCTTTCTTT. The V call is TRBV29-1, the J call TRBJ1-1; D is possibly TRBD1 (6 bases). The CDR3 contains 13 residues. The germline CDR1 and CDR2 sequences are SQVTM and ANQGSEA. Trimming removed 7 bases from V and 0 bases from J, with 12 bases in between.

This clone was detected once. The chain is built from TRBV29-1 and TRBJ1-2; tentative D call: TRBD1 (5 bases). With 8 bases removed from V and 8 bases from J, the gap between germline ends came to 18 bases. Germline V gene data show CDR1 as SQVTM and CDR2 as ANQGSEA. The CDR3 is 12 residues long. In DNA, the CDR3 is TGCAGCCTTTTCGGGGACCCCTACGGCTACACCTTC. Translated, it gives CSLFGDPYGYTF.

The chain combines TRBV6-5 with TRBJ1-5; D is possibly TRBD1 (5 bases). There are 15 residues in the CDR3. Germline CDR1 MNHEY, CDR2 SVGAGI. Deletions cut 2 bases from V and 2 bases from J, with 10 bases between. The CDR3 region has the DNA TGTGCCAGCAGTTACGGGACGGGCGGCAATCAGCCCCAGCATTTT. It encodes CASSYGTGGNQPQHF.

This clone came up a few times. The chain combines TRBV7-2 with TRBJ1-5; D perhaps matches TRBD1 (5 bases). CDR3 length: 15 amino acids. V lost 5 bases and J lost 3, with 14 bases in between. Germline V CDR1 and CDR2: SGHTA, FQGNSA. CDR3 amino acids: CASSETPGPNQPQHF. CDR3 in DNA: TGTGCCAGCAGCGAAACTCCAGGGCCCAATCAGCCCCAGCATTTT.

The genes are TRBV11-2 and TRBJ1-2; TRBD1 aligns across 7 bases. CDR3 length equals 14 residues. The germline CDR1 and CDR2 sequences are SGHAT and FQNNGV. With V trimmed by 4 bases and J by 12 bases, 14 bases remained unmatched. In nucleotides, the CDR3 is TGTGCCAGCAGCTCTCCCGTGAGTGGGACAGTTGACACCTTC. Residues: CASSSPVSGTVDTF.

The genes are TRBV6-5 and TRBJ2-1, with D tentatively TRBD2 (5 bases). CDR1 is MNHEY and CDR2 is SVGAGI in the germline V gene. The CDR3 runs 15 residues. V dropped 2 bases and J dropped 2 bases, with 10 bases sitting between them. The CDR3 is CASSYQATTYNEQFF. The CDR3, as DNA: TGTGCCAGCAGTTACCAGGCGACTACCTACAATGAGCAGTTCTTC.

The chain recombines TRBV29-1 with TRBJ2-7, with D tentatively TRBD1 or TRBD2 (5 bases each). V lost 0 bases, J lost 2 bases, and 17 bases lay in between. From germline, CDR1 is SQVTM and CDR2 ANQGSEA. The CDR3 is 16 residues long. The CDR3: CSVEDRGGHHPYEQYF. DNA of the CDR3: TGCAGCGTTGAAGATCGGGGTGGACACCACCCCTACGAGCAGTACTTC.

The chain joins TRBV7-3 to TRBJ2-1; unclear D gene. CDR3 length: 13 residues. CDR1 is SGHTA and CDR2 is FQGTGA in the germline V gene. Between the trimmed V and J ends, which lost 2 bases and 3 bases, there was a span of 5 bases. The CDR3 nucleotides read TGTGCCAGCAGCTTACAGCTCTACAATGAGCAGTTCTTC. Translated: CASSLQLYNEQFF.